Below, 30 T cell receptor beta chains from the same sample are listed, as sequenced in a study of PD-1 blockade in classical Hodgkin lymphoma. The repertoire was sequenced with immunoSEQ multiplex PCR; TCRdb's copy has only in-frame clones and lacks some. The sample has approximately 57,000 clones, 80% to 95% seen once. Every patient experienced relapse after autologous stem cell transplantation, and brentuximab vedotin exposure varied. Sequenced here: peripheral blood mononuclear cells (PBMCs), sampled before the second cycle of nivolumab. Receptors were obtained from a human donor with classical Hodgkin lymphoma.

This rearrangement joins TRBV27 to TRBJ2-1, with 8 nucleotides matching TRBD1. CDR1 is MNHEY, CDR2 SMNVEV, per germline (reference sequence). CDR3 length: 15 amino acids. Trimming removed 7 bases from V and 0 bases from J; junction bases left unmatched: 5. Here the CDR3 DNA reads TGTGCCAGCACCCCAACAGGGGGCTCCTACAATGAGCAGTTCTTC. It yields the protein CASTPTGGSYNEQFF.

This clone was observed once. The chain couples TRBV27 to TRBJ2-1; D may be TRBD2 (7 bases). Germline V gene sequence: CDR1 MNHEY, CDR2 SMNVEV (reference sequence). The germline V and J ends were trimmed by 0 bases and 1 base, with 10 bases remaining between them. CDR3 length: 16 residues. CDR3 nucleotide sequence: TGTGCCAGCAGTTTATCCGGGGGGCGATCCTACAATGAGCAGTTCTTC. As protein: CASSLSGGRSYNEQFF.

This clone was picked up many times. The chain has TRBV9 and TRBJ2-1, with a tentative D call TRBD2 (6 bases). V was clipped by 3 bases and J by 6 bases, with 16 bases between them. The CDR3 consists of 15 residues. Germline values: CDR1 SGDLS, CDR2 YYNGEE. CDR3 nucleotides: TGTGCCAGCAGCGCCGGGACTCAGTCAGGCAATGAGCAGTTCTTC. Translated, it gives CASSAGTQSGNEQFF.

J is TRBJ2-7 and V is TRBV5-1; 8 bases fit TRBD1. CDR3 length: 14 residues. V lost 3 bases to trimming and J lost 2 bases; unmatched junction nucleotides: 4. CDR1 is SGHRS and CDR2 is YFSETQ in the germline V gene. CDR3 protein: CASSSGTGPYEQYF. As DNA, the CDR3 is TGCGCCAGCAGCTCCGGGACAGGCCCCTACGAGCAGTACTTC.

V usage is TRBV21-1 and J usage is TRBJ1-2; the D call of TRBD1 is as the table states it, not checked on the DNA. TRBV21-1 is flagged as a pseudogene. CDR3 length: 18 residues. This CDR3 reads CASSTSRAPKWGHYGYTF. The CDR3 bases are TGTGCCAGCAGCACGAGCCGGGCCCCTAAATGGGGCCACTATGGCTACACCTTC.

The chain has TRBV18 and TRBJ2-1, with D possibly matching TRBD2 (6 bases). The CDR3 has 12 amino acids. With 3 bases removed from V and 8 bases from J, the gap between germline ends came to 8 bases. CDR1 is KGHSH, CDR2 LQKENI, per germline. The CDR3 sequence is CASSPAGYEQFF. The CDR3 region has the DNA TGTGCCAGCTCACCGGCGGGATATGAGCAGTTCTTC.

This clone has a single count. For the CDR3, the DNA is TGTGCCAGCAGCTCCAGGCAGGGTGCCTACGAGCAGTACTTC. This encodes CASSSRQGAYEQYF. The rearrangement uses TRBV27 and TRBJ2-7; a weak D match, TRBD1 (5 bases). Trimming removed 6 bases at V and 2 bases at J, with 14 bases between. This CDR3 has 14 residues. Germline V gene lookup returns CDR1 MNHEY and CDR2 SMNVEV (reference sequence).

The chain is built from TRBV2 and TRBJ2-7; D possibly corresponds to TRBD2 (6 bases). This CDR3 has 13 residues. Trimming shortened V by 1 base and J by 5 bases, and 9 bases separated the two germline ends. The germline CDR1 and CDR2 sequences are SNHLY and FYNNEI. CDR3 region: CASSEGLVHEQYF. The DNA for the CDR3 is TGTGCCAGCAGTGAAGGACTAGTCCACGAGCAGTACTTC. Complete variable domain (other parts from reference TRBV2 and TRBJ2-7): EPEVTQTPSHQVTQMGQEVILRCVPISNHLYFYWYRQILGQKVEFLVSFYNNEISEKSEIFDDQFSVERPDGSNFTLKIRSTKLEDSAMYFCASSEGLVHEQYFGPGTRLTVT.

This clone has a single count. The chain couples TRBV28 to TRBJ2-7, with D maybe TRBD1 (6 bases). Trimming shortened V by 3 bases and J by 0 bases, and 27 bases separated the two germline ends. Germline V CDR1 and CDR2: MDHEN, SYDVKM. This CDR3 comprises 20 residues. The CDR3 protein is CASSLGVGQKAQRPSYEQYF. The CDR3 DNA reads as TGTGCCAGCAGTTTGGGGGTAGGACAGAAAGCCCAAAGGCCCTCCTACGAGCAGTACTTC.

The chain couples TRBV29-1 to TRBJ1-1; no clear D. This CDR3 region has 11 residues. The V end was cut by 7 bases, the J end by 0 bases, with 6 bases between. CDR1 is SQVTM and CDR2 is ANQGSEA in the germline V gene. The CDR3 DNA sequence: TGCAGCGCCCGAGTGAACACTGAAGCTTTCTTT. Amino acids: CSARVNTEAFF. Full variable domain (missing parts from reference TRBV29-1 and TRBJ1-1): SAVISQKPSRDICQRGTSLTIQCQVDSQVTMMFWYRQQPGQSLTLIATANQGSEATYESGFVIDKFPISRPNLTFSTLTVSNMSPEDSSIYLCSARVNTEAFFGQGTRLTVV.

The chain couples TRBV7-9 to TRBJ2-7; 11 bases line up with TRBD1. In germline, CDR1 is SEHNR, CDR2 FQNEAQ (reference sequence). The CDR3 sequence is 18 residues long. V gave up 2 bases and J gave up 4 bases; unmatched junction bases: 13. The CDR3, as DNA: TGTGCCAGCAGCTTAAATAGGGACAGGGGGGGGGATCCATACGAGCAGTACTTC. This encodes CASSLNRDRGGDPYEQYF.

The rearrangement uses TRBV13 and TRBJ2-3, with TRBD1 matching 8 bases. CDR3 length: 17 amino acids. CDR1 is PRHDT, CDR2 FYEKMQ, per germline (reference sequence). V lost 6 bases and J lost 1; bases outside the gene matches: 12. The CDR3 coding sequence is TGTGCCAGCAGTCAGGCACCACAGGGGGTCGGCACAGATACGCAGTATTTT. Protein product: CASSQAPQGVGTDTQYF.

The rearrangement joins TRBV2 to TRBJ2-3; 10 bases agree with TRBD2. The V segment lost 4 bases and the J segment 5 bases; nucleotides outside the gene matches: 6. The CDR3 totals 15 residues. CDR1 is SNHLY, CDR2 FYNNEI, per germline. CDR3 DNA sequence: TGTGCCAGCAGTGTTAGGACTAGCGGCCAAGATACGCAGTATTTT. Translation gives CASSVRTSGQDTQYF.

This clone was seen just once. The chain employs TRBV28 and TRBJ1-4; D might be TRBD1 (6 bases). CDR1 and CDR2 (germline): MDHEN, SYDVKM. The length of the CDR3 is 14 residues. Trimming cost V 7 bases and J 7 bases, with 16 bases left between them. The CDR3 here is CASNLRGAGEKLFF. In nucleotides, the CDR3 is TGTGCCAGCAACCTCCGGGGGGCAGGTGAAAAACTGTTTTTT. The full variable domain, completed using reference TRBV28 and TRBJ1-4, is DVKVTQSSRYLVKRTGEKVFLECVQDMDHENMFWYRQDPGLGLRLIYFSYDVKMKEKGDIPEGYSVSREKKERFSLILESASTNQTSMYLCASNLRGAGEKLFFGSGTQLSVL.

This sequence joins TRBV19 and TRBJ1-1; no firm D call. V lost 5 bases and J 4 bases, leaving 11 bases between the germline ends. Germline CDR1 LNHDA, CDR2 SQIVND (reference sequence). This CDR3 is built from 13 residues. CDR3 in DNA: TGTGCCAGTAGTTTAGTAGGCGGCACTGAAGCTTTCTTT. The encoded protein is CASSLVGGTEAFF.

This clone was found a few times. V gene TRBV30 combines with J gene TRBJ2-6, with a possible D match to TRBD2 (5 bases). Deletions cut 5 bases from V and 4 bases from J, with 15 bases between. Germline values: CDR1 GTSNPN, CDR2 SVGIG (reference sequence). The CDR3 consists of 15 residues. CDR3 protein: CAWLPIAYGANVLTF. The CDR3 coding sequence is TGTGCCTGGCTACCCATAGCGTACGGGGCCAACGTCCTGACTTTC.

The chain joins TRBV30 to TRBJ1-1; D not resolved. Germline-derived CDR1 and CDR2 are GTSNPN and SVGIG (reference sequence). Trimming left V 2 bases short and J 0 bases short, with 7 bases between. The CDR3 totals 13 residues. CDR3 region: CAWSSGLNTEAFF. As DNA, the CDR3 is TGTGCCTGGAGTTCGGGGTTGAACACTGAAGCTTTCTTT.

The V call is TRBV7-3, the J call TRBJ2-3, with 7 bases that match TRBD2. The germline V gene encodes CDR1 SGHTA and CDR2 FQGTGA. The CDR3 totals 17 residues. J gave up 5 bases and V 5 bases, and 16 bases lay outside the gene matches. CDR3 DNA sequence: TGTGCCAGCAGCCATGGCGAGGCGGGAGATTTAGTAGATACGCAGTATTTT. Translated, it gives CASSHGEAGDLVDTQYF. Drawing the rest from reference TRBV7-3 and TRBJ2-3, the complete variable domain is GAGVSQTPSNKVTEKGKYVELRCDPISGHTALYWYRQSLGQGPEFLIYFQGTGAADDSGLPNDRFFAVRPEGSVSTLKIQRTERGDSAVYLCASSHGEAGDLVDTQYFGPGTRLTVL.

V is TRBV15 and J is TRBJ2-3; 7 bases are a match to TRBD1. CDR1 and CDR2 from the germline V gene are LNHNV and YYDKDF (reference sequence). V lost 7 bases and J lost 4; bases outside the gene matches: 11. The CDR3 contains 15 residues. DNA of the CDR3: TGTGCCACCAATAAACCACAGGGGAGCCCAGATACGCAGTATTTT. It specifies CATNKPQGSPDTQYF.

The chain uses TRBV6-5 and TRBJ2-5, with 8 bases that match TRBD2. In germline, CDR1 is MNHEY, CDR2 SVGAGI. After removal of 6 bases from V and 5 bases from J, the junction contained 8 bases not matched to a gene. CDR3 length equals 14 residues. CDR3 coding DNA: TGTGCCAGCAGCTTGGGACTAGAATCCGAGACCCAGTACTTC. It encodes CASSLGLESETQYF.

This rearrangement joins TRBV30 to TRBJ2-1; D might be TRBD2 (6 bases). The germline CDR1 and CDR2 sequences are GTSNPN and SVGIG (reference sequence). CDR3 length: 13 residues. V lost 0 bases and J lost 9, with 12 bases in between. This CDR3 is CAWSVGRPGEQFF. In DNA, the CDR3 is TGTGCCTGGAGTGTTGGGAGGCCGGGTGAGCAGTTCTTC.

This clone is categorized as medium-sized. The gene calls are TRBV30 and TRBJ2-7, with D hard to call. V was trimmed by 2 bases and J by 6 bases, leaving 8 bases between them. CDR3 length equals 11 residues. CDR1 and CDR2 from the germline V gene are GTSNPN and SVGIG (reference sequence). CDR3 sequence: CAWSMAREQYF. CDR3 DNA sequence: TGTGCCTGGAGTATGGCGCGCGAGCAGTACTTC.

The V and J genes are TRBV28 and TRBJ1-2; 11 nucleotides agree with TRBD1. J was trimmed by 7 bases and V by 8 bases; bases with no gene match: 9. CDR3 size: 14 residues. CDR1 and CDR2 (germline): MDHEN, SYDVKM. The CDR3 region is CASCLGQGDGGYTF. The CDR3 DNA reads TGTGCCAGCTGTCTGGGACAGGGGGACGGTGGCTACACCTTC.

The chain couples TRBV2 to TRBJ1-2, with D possibly TRBD1 on 6 matching bases. CDR3 length equals 15 residues. The germline CDR1 and CDR2 sequences are SNHLY and FYNNEI. Trimming shortened V by 8 bases and J by 0 bases, and 16 bases separated the two germline ends. CDR3 sequence (DNA): TGTGCCAGCCTAGAAGGGACACCTGCTAACTATGGCTACACCTTC. Protein product: CASLEGTPANYGYTF.

The table lists this clone with a count of one. As DNA, the CDR3 is TGTGCCAGCAGTCCCCCCGGAGACCCGAACACTGAAGCTTTCTTT. Amino acids: CASSPPGDPNTEAFF. The V call is TRBV27, the J call TRBJ1-1; no clear D gene. V was clipped by 5 bases and J by 1 base, with 14 bases between them. Germline lookup yields CDR1 MNHEY and CDR2 SMNVEV (reference sequence). This CDR3 has 15 amino acids.

The chain uses TRBV23-1 and TRBJ2-5; D is perhaps TRBD2 (6 bases). TRBV23-1 is known as an ORF, though its function is uncertain. V was trimmed by 0 bases and J by 0 bases, leaving 14 bases between them. The CDR3 is 17 amino acids. CDR3 amino acids: CASSQSSGGRYQETQYF. The CDR3 coding sequence is TGCGCCAGCAGTCAATCGTCCGGGGGACGGTACCAAGAGACCCAGTACTTC.

V usage is TRBV6-1 and J usage is TRBJ1-4; no clear D. This CDR3 region has 14 residues. Germline V gene lookup returns CDR1 MNHNS and CDR2 SASEGT. V lost 4 bases and J lost 7, with 13 bases in between. CDR3 in amino acids: CASSGEGFIEKLFF. DNA of the CDR3: TGTGCCAGCAGTGGCGAGGGCTTCATTGAAAAACTGTTTTTT.

This clone was picked up one time. The rearrangement links TRBV7-8 to TRBJ1-5; D is unresolved. The germline gives CDR1 SGHVS, CDR2 FQNEAQ. The V end was cut by 1 base, the J end by 0 bases, with 10 bases between. The CDR3 has 16 residues. The CDR3 here is CASSLGAGYSNQPQHF. Written as DNA, the CDR3 is TGTGCCAGCAGCTTAGGGGCAGGTTATAGCAATCAGCCCCAGCATTTT.

The chain uses TRBV28 and TRBJ1-2; no reliable D call. Per the germline V gene, CDR1 is MDHEN and CDR2 is SYDVKM. The CDR3 spans 12 residues. V was cut by 8 bases and J by 3 bases, with 10 bases left in between. CDR3 nucleotide sequence: TGTGCCAGCGGCGGATTCGACTATGGCTACACCTTC. As protein: CASGGFDYGYTF.

The chain has TRBV4-3 and TRBJ1-2, with D perhaps matching TRBD1 (5 bases). CDR1 LGHNA and CDR2 YSLEER come from the germline V gene. The CDR3 runs to 14 residues. Trimming removed 3 bases from V and 6 bases from J, with 14 bases in between. The CDR3 DNA reads as TGCGCCAGCAGCCAGAGGGGTGTCGGGAATGGCTACACCTTC. Its translation is CASSQRGVGNGYTF.